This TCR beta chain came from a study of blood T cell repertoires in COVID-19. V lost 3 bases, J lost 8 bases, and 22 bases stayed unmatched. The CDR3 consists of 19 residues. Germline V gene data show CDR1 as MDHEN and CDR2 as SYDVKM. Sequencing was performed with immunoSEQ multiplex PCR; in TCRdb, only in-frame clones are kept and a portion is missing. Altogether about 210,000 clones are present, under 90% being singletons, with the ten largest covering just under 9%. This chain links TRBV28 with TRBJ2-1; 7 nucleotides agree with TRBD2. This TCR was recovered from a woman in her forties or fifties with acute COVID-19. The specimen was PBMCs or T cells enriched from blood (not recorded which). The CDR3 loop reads CASSFPRMTSTALRDEQFF. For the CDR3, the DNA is TGTGCCAGCAGTTTTCCCCGTATGACTAGCACCGCGCTGAGGGATGAGCAGTTCTTC.